This T cell receptor (beta chain) was sequenced in a study of OX40 agonist ivuxolimab in advanced cancers. Across the whole study: Patients were dosed with the agonistic anti-OX40 (CD134) antibody ivuxolimab. Partial responses, seen in three patients, involved one hepatocellular carcinoma and two cutaneous melanomas.

The protocol was immunoSEQ multiplex PCR, while the TCRdb copy is restricted to in-frame clones and leaves out a portion. The sample records about 83,000 clones, roughly 80% being singletons. Comment on this clone: Its antigen is still unknown.

Points from the study as a whole: The specificity for antigen of the expanded peripheral T cells was not determined. Dose levels from 0.1 to 3.0 mg/kg saw CD4+ and CD8+ blood T cells expand clonally by week 6.

This CDR3 spans 17 amino acids. The germline gives CDR1 LGHNA, CDR2 YNFKEQ. Trimming pared 1 base from V and 0 bases from J, leaving 13 bases between. The chain has TRBV4-2 and TRBJ1-5; possible D gene TRBD1, 6 bases. The specimen was CD4+ or CD8+ T cells sorted from blood, collected in a trial of the OX40 agonist ivuxolimab. The clonotype was recovered from an adult with an advanced solid tumor such as melanoma, head and neck, liver or kidney cancer. CDR3 sequence: CASSQGGAEYSNQPQHF. CDR3 in DNA: TGTGCCAGCAGCCAAGGGGGGGCGGAATATAGCAATCAGCCCCAGCATTTT.